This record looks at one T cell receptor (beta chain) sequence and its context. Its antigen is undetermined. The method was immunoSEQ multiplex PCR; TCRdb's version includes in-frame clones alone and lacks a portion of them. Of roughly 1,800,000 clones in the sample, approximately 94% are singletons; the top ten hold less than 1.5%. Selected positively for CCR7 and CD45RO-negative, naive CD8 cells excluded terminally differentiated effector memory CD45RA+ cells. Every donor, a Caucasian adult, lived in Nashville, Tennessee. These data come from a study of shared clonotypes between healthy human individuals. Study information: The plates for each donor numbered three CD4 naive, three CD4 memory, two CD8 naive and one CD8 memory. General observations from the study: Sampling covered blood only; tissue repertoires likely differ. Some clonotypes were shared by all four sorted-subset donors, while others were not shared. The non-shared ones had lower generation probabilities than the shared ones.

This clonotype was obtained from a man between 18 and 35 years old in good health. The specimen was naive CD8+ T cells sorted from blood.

CDR3 sequence reads: CASSYTGLMGYEQYF. CDR3 nucleotide sequence: TGTGCCAGCAGCTATACAGGTCTCATGGGCTACGAGCAGTACTTC. The chain combines TRBV7-2 with TRBJ2-7, with D possibly TRBD1 on 5 matching bases. The CDR3 is 15 residues long. Trimming took off 4 bases at V and 3 bases at J, with 16 bases between the two ends. Germline CDR1 SGHTA, CDR2 FQGNSA. Full variable domain (remainder filled in from reference TRBV7-2 and TRBJ2-7): GAGVSQSPSNKVTEKGKDVELRCDPISGHTALYWYRQSLGQGLEFLIYFQGNSAPDKSGLPSDRFSAERTGGSVSTLTIQRTQQEDSAVYLCASSYTGLMGYEQYFGPGTRLTVT.